The 9 T cell receptor beta chains below come from one sample, sequenced in a study of PD-1 blockade in classical Hodgkin lymphoma (TCRdb year 2020). Libraries were prepared through the immunoSEQ multiplex PCR assay. Drawn from immuneACCESS, this table holds only the in-frame rearrangements with V and J called that TCRdb kept. Clones are partly lost; checked studies trace under half to an unresolved V gene and leave the rest unexplained. The sample table holds some 100,000 clones, of which 75% to 90% were seen once. The top ten hold 6.5% to 7.5% of the sample. In light of the paper, this sample's time point label describes: cycle 2 day 1 (C2D1) of nivolumab. All trial patients had relapsed after autologous stem cell transplantation, with cohorts A, B and C differing in prior brentuximab vedotin exposure. The sample in question was peripheral blood mononuclear cells (PBMCs), obtained before the second cycle of nivolumab. Every receptor here comes from a human donor with classical Hodgkin lymphoma.

The chain joins TRBV27 to TRBJ2-7; D unclear. CDR3 length: 15 residues. V lost 4 bases and J 3 bases, leaving 16 bases between the germline ends. Germline CDR1 reads MNHEY; CDR2 reads SMNVEV (reference sequence). In DNA form, the CDR3 reads TGTGCCAGCAGTTACCAAAGGGCTACGGTCTACGAGCAGTACTTC. This gives the protein CASSYQRATVYEQYF.

This clone was seen only a few times. V and J are TRBV19 and TRBJ2-1; 15 bases are a match to TRBD2. From germline, CDR1 is LNHDA and CDR2 SQIVND (reference sequence). The CDR3 extends over 17 amino acids. The V segment lost 2 bases and the J segment 4 bases; nucleotides outside the gene matches: 3. CDR3: CASSIWTSGGAYNEQFF. In DNA form, the CDR3 reads TGTGCCAGTAGTATATGGACTAGCGGGGGGGCGTACAATGAGCAGTTCTTC.

The chain combines TRBV13 with TRBJ1-6; D is ambiguous. The V gene lost 2 bases and the J gene lost 5 bases, with 16 bases spanning the gap. Germline CDR1 is PRHDT and CDR2 is FYEKMQ (reference sequence). The CDR3 is 17 amino acids. The CDR3 here is CASSLSRGGFDNSPLHF. The CDR3 nucleotides are TGTGCCAGCAGCTTATCTCGGGGAGGTTTTGATAATTCACCCCTCCACTTT.

The chain joins TRBV7-6 to TRBJ2-3; D unresolved. The CDR3 has 16 amino acids. Trimming cost V 0 bases and J 0 bases, with 10 bases left between them. CDR1 is SGHVS, CDR2 FNYEAQ, per germline. The CDR3 loop reads CASSLAWAGSTDTQYF. In DNA form, the CDR3 reads TGTGCCAGCAGCTTAGCTTGGGCAGGCAGCACAGATACGCAGTATTTT. The whole variable domain, remainder taken from reference TRBV7-6 and TRBJ2-3, is GAGVSQSPRYKVTKRGQDVALRCDPISGHVSLYWYRQALGQGPEFLTYFNYEAQQDKSGLPNDRFSAERPEGSISTLTIQRTEQRDSAMYRCASSLAWAGSTDTQYFGPGTRLTVL.

The gene calls are TRBV6-1 and TRBJ2-1; tentatively, D is TRBD1 (5 bases). The germline V gene encodes CDR1 MNHNS and CDR2 SASEGT. Trimming removed 1 base at V and 8 bases at J, with 18 bases between. The CDR3 length is 16 residues. CDR3 sequence: CASSEVSLGWGDEQFF. Written as DNA, the CDR3 is TGTGCCAGCAGTGAAGTCTCGCTTGGATGGGGCGATGAGCAGTTCTTC.

J is TRBJ2-3 and V is TRBV4-3; D unclear. In germline, CDR1 is LGHNA, CDR2 YSLEER. The CDR3 length is 15 residues. V dropped 0 bases and J dropped 0 bases, with 7 bases sitting between them. The chain's CDR3 is CASSQDSSSTDTQYF. The CDR3 DNA sequence: TGCGCCAGCAGCCAAGACTCCTCTAGCACAGATACGCAGTATTTT.

The CDR3 here is CASTPMPGAYEQYF. As DNA, the CDR3 is TGTGCCAGTACCCCGATGCCGGGGGCCTACGAGCAGTACTTC. The gene calls are TRBV19 and TRBJ2-7; perhaps TRBD2 as D (6 bases). The CDR3 runs to 14 residues. V lost 7 bases, J lost 2 bases, and 15 bases lay in between. CDR1 is LNHDA and CDR2 is SQIVND in the germline V gene (reference sequence).

V gene TRBV7-6 combines with J gene TRBJ2-5; no firm D call. Germline V gene data show CDR1 as SGHVS and CDR2 as FNYEAQ. The CDR3 is made up of 13 amino acids. V lost 5 bases, J lost 0 bases, and 7 bases lay in between. The CDR3 DNA is TGTGCCAGCAGCCTCGATCACCAAGAGACCCAGTACTTC. It is translated as CASSLDHQETQYF.

The V call is TRBV7-9, the J call TRBJ2-5, with unresolved D. CDR3 length equals 15 residues. Germline CDR1 reads SEHNR; CDR2 reads FQNEAQ (reference sequence). V was trimmed by 0 bases and J by 1 base, leaving 9 bases between them. The CDR3 DNA reads as TGTGCCAGCAGCTTAGCGAATTATTTCCAAGAGACCCAGTACTTC. Translating gives CASSLANYFQETQYF.